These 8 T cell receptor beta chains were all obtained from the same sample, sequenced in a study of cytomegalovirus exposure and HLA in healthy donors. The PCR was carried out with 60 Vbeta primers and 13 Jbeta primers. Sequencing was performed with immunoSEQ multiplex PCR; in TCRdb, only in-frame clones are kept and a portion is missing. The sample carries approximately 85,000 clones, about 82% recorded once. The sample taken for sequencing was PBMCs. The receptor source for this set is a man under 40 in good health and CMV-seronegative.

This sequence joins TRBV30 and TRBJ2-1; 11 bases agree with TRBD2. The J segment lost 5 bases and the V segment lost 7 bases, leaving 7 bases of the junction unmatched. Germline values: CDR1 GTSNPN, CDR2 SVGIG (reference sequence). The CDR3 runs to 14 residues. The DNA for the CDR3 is TGTGCCTTAAAGACTAGCGGGGACCACAATGAGCAGTTCTTC. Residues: CALKTSGDHNEQFF.

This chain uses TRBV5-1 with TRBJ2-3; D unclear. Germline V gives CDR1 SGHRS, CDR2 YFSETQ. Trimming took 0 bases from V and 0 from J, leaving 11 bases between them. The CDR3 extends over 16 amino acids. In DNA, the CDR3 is TGCGCCAGCAGCTTGGGACTGTCTACTAGCACAGATACGCAGTATTTT. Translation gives CASSLGLSTSTDTQYF.

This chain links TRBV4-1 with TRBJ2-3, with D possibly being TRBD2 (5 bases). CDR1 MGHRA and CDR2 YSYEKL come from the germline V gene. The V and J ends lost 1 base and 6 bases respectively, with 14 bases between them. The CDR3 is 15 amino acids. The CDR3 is CASSQVGVALDTQYF. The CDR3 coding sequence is TGCGCCAGCAGCCAAGTCGGTGTAGCGCTTGATACGCAGTATTTT.

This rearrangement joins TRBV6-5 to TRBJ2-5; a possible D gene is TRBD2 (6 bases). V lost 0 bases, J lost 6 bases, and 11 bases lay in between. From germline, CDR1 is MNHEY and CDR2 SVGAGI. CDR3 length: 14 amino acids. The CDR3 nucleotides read TGTGCCAGCAGTTACTCTCCGGGACTTCAGACCCAGTACTTC. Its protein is CASSYSPGLQTQYF.

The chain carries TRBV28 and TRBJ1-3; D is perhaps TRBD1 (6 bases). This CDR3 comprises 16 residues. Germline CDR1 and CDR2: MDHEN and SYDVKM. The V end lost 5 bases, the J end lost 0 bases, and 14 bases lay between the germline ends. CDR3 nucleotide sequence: TGTGCCAGCAGTGCATGGACAGCCCTCTCTGGAAACACCATATATTTT. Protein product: CASSAWTALSGNTIYF.

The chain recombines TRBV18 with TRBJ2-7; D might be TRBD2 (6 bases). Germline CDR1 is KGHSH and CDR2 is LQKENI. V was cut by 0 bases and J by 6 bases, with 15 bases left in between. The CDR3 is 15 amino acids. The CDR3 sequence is CASSPPTGLHSEQYF. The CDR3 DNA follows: TGTGCCAGCTCACCACCCACGGGACTGCACTCCGAGCAGTACTTC.

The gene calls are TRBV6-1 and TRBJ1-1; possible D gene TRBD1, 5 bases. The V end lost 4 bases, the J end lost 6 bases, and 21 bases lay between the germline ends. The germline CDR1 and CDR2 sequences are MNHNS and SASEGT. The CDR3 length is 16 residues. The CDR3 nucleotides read TGTGCCAGCAGTGTGGGGGGGTGGGGTGTTATGGCTGAAGCTTTCTTT. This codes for CASSVGGWGVMAEAFF.

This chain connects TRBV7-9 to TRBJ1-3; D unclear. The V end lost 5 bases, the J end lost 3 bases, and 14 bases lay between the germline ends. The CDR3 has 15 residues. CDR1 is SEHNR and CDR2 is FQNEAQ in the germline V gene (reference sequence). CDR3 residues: CASSTDTLGGNTIYF. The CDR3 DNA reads TGTGCCAGCAGCACCGATACCCTCGGTGGAAACACCATATATTTT.